This is a list of T cell receptor beta chains from one sample in a study of blood T cell repertoires in COVID-19. The data were produced by immunoSEQ multiplex PCR, yet TCRdb's version contains in-frame clones alone and is incomplete. In the table there are about 350,000 clones, around 91% of which are singletons. The sequencing sample was made of peripheral blood. These receptor sequences come from a woman aged 18 to 35 who had recovered from COVID-19. Both conserved end residues are part of each CDR3. A D gene is named only where the DNA matches it firmly. Some rows have no size entry. The others give once, few or many, or a class for an expanded clone.

D	V	J	size	CDR3	DNA
TRBD2	TRBV10-3	TRBJ2-1	once	CAISESKRELYNEQFF	TGTGCCATCAGTGAGTCAAAGCGGGAGTTGTACAATGAGCAGTTCTTC
NA	TRBV27	TRBJ1-1	NA	CASSSIARVLVAFF	TGTGCCAGCAGTTCCATCGCCAGGGTTTTGGTAGCTTTCTTT
NA	TRBV2	TRBJ2-1	once	CASVPASPYNEQFF	TGTGCCAGCGTTCCGGCTAGCCCCTACAATGAGCAGTTCTTC
TRBD1	TRBV5-1	TRBJ1-2	NA	CASSPTTGGNGYTF	TGCGCCAGCAGCCCTACGACAGGGGGCAATGGCTACACCTTC
TRBD1	TRBV19	TRBJ1-1	NA	CASSKTRTGRGTEAFF	TGTGCCAGTAGTAAAACGAGGACAGGGCGGGGAACTGAAGCTTTCTTT
TRBD1	TRBV29-1	TRBJ1-2	once	CSVEGTGNDYGYTF	TGCAGCGTTGAAGGGACAGGGAATGACTATGGCTACACCTTC
TRBD1	TRBV6-2/TRBV6-3	TRBJ1-2	NA	CASSYSRDRGSYGYTF	TGTGCCAGCAGTTACTCCAGGGACAGGGGGAGTTATGGCTACACCTTC
NA	TRBV2	TRBJ2-3	NA	CASSPLGGGTDTQYF	TGTGCCAGCAGTCCCCTAGGAGGAGGTACAGATACGCAGTATTTT
TRBD1	TRBV7-9	TRBJ1-4	NA	CASSPWDRGNEKLFF	TGTGCCAGCAGCCCCTGGGACAGGGGTAATGAAAAACTGTTTTTT
NA	TRBV7-9	TRBJ2-1	NA	CASSLAFQGSSYNEQFF	TGTGCCAGCAGCTTAGCTTTTCAGGGGAGCTCCTACAATGAGCAGTTCTTC
TRBD2	TRBV9	TRBJ2-3	NA	CASSVRLAGDTQYF	TGTGCCAGCAGCGTTCGACTAGCGGGAGATACGCAGTATTTT